This TCR beta chain was profiled in a study of human T cells and chemical hapten exposure. This clonotype has at least ten counts. CDR1 LGHNA and CDR2 YNFKEQ come from the germline V gene. The J segment lost 1 base and the V segment lost 1 base, leaving 2 bases of the junction unmatched. The CDR3 loop spans 16 amino acids. The time point: healthy volunteer bleed at 2 weeks. Sequencing started from total RNA isolated from unfractionated whole blood. Each CDR3 protein gets one entry after TCRdb re-called the RACE reads with MiXCR. The sample holds approximately 90,000 distinct CDR3 sequences, about 8.6% seen once.

This chain uses TRBV4-2 with TRBJ2-3; 10 bases line up with TRBD2. The sample was whole blood. This TCR came from a female donor in good health. Some clones in this sample may be carry-over from other donors' samples. CDR3 DNA sequence: TGTGCCAGCAGCCAAGGGACTAGCGGAGGCACAGATACGCAGTATTTT. Encoded protein: CASSQGTSGGTDTQYF.